This T cell receptor (beta chain) comes out of a study of blood T cell repertoires in COVID-19. Study-wide context: Sources were T cells, B-cell-depleted T cells, or PBMCs; the material itself was cDNA or gDNA.

The CDR3 has 15 residues. V was pared by 2 bases and J by 3 bases, with 3 bases of the junction left unmatched. CDR1 and CDR2 (germline): MNHEY, SVGEGT. Clones were read by immunoSEQ multiplex PCR, and TCRdb kept only the in-frame ones, dropping some. The sample has about 230,000 clones; about 90% are singletons. Researchers sorted participants into cohorts using their self-reported clinical history. Sequencing was done on a sample of PBMCs or T cells enriched from blood (not recorded which). This sequence joins TRBV6-2 or TRBV6-3 and TRBJ2-5; 10 positions agree with TRBD2. This sequence originates from a woman aged 50 to 60 in a cohort exposed to, infected with or recovered from COVID-19 (not recorded which). The CDR3 here is CASSYPLAGEETQYF. The CDR3 bases are TGTGCCAGCAGTTACCCCCTAGCGGGGGAAGAGACCCAGTACTTC.